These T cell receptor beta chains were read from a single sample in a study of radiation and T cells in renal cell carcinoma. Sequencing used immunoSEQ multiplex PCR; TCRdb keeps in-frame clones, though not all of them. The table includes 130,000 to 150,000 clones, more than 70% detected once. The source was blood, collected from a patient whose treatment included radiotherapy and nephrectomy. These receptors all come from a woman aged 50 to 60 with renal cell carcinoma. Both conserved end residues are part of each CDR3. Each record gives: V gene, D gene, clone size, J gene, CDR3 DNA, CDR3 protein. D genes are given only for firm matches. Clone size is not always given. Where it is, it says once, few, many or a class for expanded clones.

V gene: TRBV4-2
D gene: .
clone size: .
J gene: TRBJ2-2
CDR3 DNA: TGTGCCAGCAGCCAAGATAGGACTAACACCGGGGAGCTGTTTTTT
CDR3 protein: CASSQDRTNTGELFF

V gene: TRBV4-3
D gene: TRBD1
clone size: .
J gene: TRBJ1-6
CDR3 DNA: TGCGCCAGCAGCCAACAGGGGGGGTCACCCCTCCACTTT
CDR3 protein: CASSQQGGSPLHF

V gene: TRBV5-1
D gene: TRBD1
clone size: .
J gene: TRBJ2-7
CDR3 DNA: TGCGCCAGCAGGGAAGGACAGGACGGCGACGAGCAGTACTTC
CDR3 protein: CASREGQDGDEQYF

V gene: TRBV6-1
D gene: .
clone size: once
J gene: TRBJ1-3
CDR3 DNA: TGTGCCAGCAGTGATCTTGGAAACACCATATATTTT
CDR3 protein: CASSDLGNTIYF

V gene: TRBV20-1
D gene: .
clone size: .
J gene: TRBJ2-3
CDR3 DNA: TGCAGTGCTAGCTGGGGAGCTACGCAGTATTTT
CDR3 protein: CSASWGATQYF

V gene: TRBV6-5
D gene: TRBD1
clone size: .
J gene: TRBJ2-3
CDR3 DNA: TGTGCCAGCAGAAGACAGGGGGCGGGAGATACGCAGTATTTT
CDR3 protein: CASRRQGAGDTQYF

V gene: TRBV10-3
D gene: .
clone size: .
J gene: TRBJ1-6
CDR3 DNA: TGTGCCGCGCACAGGGACTCTCGTTCACCCCTCCACTTT
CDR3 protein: CAAHRDSRSPLHF

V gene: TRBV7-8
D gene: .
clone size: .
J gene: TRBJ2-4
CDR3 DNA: TGTGCCAGCAGTCCCAAAGGGACTAAGGGGGGCATTCAGTACTTC
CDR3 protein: CASSPKGTKGGIQYF

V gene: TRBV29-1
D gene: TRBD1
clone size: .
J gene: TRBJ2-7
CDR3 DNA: TGCAGCTACGGCGGGACAGGGGAGAGGGCCTACGAGCAGTACTTC
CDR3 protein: CSYGGTGERAYEQYF

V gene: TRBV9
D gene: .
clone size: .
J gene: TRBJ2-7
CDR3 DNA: TGTGCCAGCAGCTCCACGACTAACTCCTACGAGCAGTACTTC
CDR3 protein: CASSSTTNSYEQYF

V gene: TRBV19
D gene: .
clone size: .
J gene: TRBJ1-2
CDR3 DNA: TGTGCCAGTAGTACGGACAGCCCCTATGGCTACACCTTC
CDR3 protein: CASSTDSPYGYTF

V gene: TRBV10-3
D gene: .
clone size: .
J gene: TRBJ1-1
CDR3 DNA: TGTGCCTTGCGGGACGGCATGAACACTGAAGCTTTCTTT
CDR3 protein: CALRDGMNTEAFF

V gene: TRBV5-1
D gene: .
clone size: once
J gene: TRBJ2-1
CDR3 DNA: TGCGCCAGCAGCTTGATTTCGGGTACCTACAATGAGCAGTTCTTC
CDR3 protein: CASSLISGTYNEQFF

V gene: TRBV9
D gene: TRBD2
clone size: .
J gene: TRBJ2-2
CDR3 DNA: TGTGCCAGCAGCGCGGGACTAGTCACCGGGGAGCTGTTTTTT
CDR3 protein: CASSAGLVTGELFF

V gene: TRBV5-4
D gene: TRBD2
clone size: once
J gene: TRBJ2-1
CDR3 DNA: TGTGCCAGCAGCTTGGGACGCGGGGGGGCTTATGAGCAGTTCTTC
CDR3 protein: CASSLGRGGAYEQFF

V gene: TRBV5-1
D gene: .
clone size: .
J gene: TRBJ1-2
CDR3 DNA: TGCGCCAGCAGCTTGGATGGGGCTAACTATGGCTACACCTTC
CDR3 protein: CASSLDGANYGYTF

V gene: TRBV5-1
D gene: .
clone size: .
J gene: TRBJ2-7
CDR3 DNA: TGCGCCAGCAGCCCCGGAGCGGACAGTCGCAACGAGCAGTACTTC
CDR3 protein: CASSPGADSRNEQYF

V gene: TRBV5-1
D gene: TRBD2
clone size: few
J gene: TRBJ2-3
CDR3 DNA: TGCGCCAGCAGCTTCCCGGGGGGGGGCACAGATACGCAGTATTTT
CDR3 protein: CASSFPGGGTDTQYF

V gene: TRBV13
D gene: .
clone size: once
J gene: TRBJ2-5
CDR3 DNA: TGTGCCAGCAGCTTAGTAGGGATCCAAGAGACCCAGTACTTC
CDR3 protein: CASSLVGIQETQYF

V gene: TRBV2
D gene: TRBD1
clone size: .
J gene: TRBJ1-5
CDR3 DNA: TGTGCCAGCAGGGACAGGGGGCGGTATGATCAGCCCCAGCATTTT
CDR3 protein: CASRDRGRYDQPQHF

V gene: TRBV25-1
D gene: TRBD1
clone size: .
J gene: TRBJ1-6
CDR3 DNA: TGTGCCAGCAGTGAATATAAAGGGGGCCGAAATTCACCCCTCCACTTT
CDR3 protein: CASSEYKGGRNSPLHF

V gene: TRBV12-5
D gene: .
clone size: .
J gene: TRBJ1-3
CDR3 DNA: TGTGCTAGTGGTTTTCCAGGGACCGGGGGTATTCGGGGAAACACCATATATTTT
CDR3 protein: CASGFPGTGGIRGNTIYF

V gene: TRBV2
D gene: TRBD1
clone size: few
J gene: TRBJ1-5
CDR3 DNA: TGTGCCAGCAGTAGGGACAGGGTGGATCAGCCCCAGCATTTT
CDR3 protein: CASSRDRVDQPQHF

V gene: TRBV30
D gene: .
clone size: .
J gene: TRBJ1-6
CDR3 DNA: TGTGCCTGGACCGCCCATGTCTCACCCCTCCACTTT
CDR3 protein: CAWTAHVSPLHF

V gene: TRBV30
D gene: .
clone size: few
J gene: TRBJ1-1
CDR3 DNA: TGTGCCTGGGATCTCGGACTTCCGAACACTGAAGCTTTCTTT
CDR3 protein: CAWDLGLPNTEAFF

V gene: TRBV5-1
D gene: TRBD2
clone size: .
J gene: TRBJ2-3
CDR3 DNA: TGCGCCAGCAGCAGCGGATCGGGACTAGCAGATACGCAGTATTTT
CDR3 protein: CASSSGSGLADTQYF

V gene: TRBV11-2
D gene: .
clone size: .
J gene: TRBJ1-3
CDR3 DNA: TGTGCCAGCAGGACAGGCACAGGAAACACCATATATTTT
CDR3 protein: CASRTGTGNTIYF